The 5 T cell receptor beta chains below all came from one sample that was sequenced in a study of human T cells and chemical hapten exposure listed by TCRdb under 2021. The time point label, as the study defines it: healthy volunteer bleed at 2 weeks. Unfractionated whole blood was collected in Tempus Blood RNA tubes, and total RNA was extracted from that blood. The method behind the library was RACE. Instrument on record: NextSeq 500. Starting from the raw public reads, TCRdb applied fastp trimming at Q25, assembled clones with MiXCR and retained in-frame beta chains. A single entry per CDR3 protein holds the most common genes and DNA from its merged rows. Across this sample there are about 46,000 distinct CDR3 sequences, with around 4.1% seen only once. The ten largest make up approximately 1.7% of the sample. Sequenced input: whole blood. Receptors were obtained from a female donor in good health. Some clones in this sample may be carry-over from other donors' samples.

This clonotype has a count of ten or more. This chain connects TRBV5-1 to TRBJ2-3; tentative D call: TRBD2 (5 bases). The ends were cut back, 2 bases at V and 3 bases at J, with 19 bases in the middle. Germline-derived CDR1 and CDR2 are SGHRS and YFSETQ. The CDR3 length is 17 residues. The CDR3 reads CASSFSFGMGLTDTQYF. In DNA, the CDR3 is TGCGCCAGCAGCTTCTCTTTCGGGATGGGCCTGACAGATACGCAGTATTTT.

This clonotype was seen repeatedly, ten times or more. This sequence joins TRBV20-1 and TRBJ2-3, with TRBD2 matching over 11 bases. V shed 5 bases and J 3 bases; nucleotides not matched to a gene: 4. Germline CDR1 reads DFQATT; CDR2 reads SNEGSKA (reference sequence). This CDR3 has 14 residues. The CDR3 protein is CSADSGGETDTQYF. The CDR3 coding sequence is TGCAGTGCTGATAGCGGGGGGGAGACAGATACGCAGTATTTT.

The table lists this clonotype with many counts. The chain couples TRBV27 to TRBJ1-1; TRBD1 might be the D (5 bases). This CDR3 has 15 residues. Trimming stripped 2 bases from V and 4 bases from J, with 14 bases between. Germline loops: CDR1 MNHEY, CDR2 SMNVEV (reference sequence). CDR3 loop: CASSLEGRGGTEAFF. The CDR3 region has the DNA TGTGCCAGCAGTTTAGAGGGTAGGGGTGGCACTGAAGCTTTCTTT.

This clonotype was counted ten times or more. V and J are TRBV27 and TRBJ2-5; no definite D call. Germline lookup yields CDR1 MNHEY and CDR2 SMNVEV (reference sequence). CDR3 size: 16 residues. Trimming removed 2 bases at V and 5 bases at J, with 18 bases between. The CDR3 reads CASSLRGSNTLETQYF. CDR3 in DNA: TGTGCCAGCAGTTTACGCGGATCGAACACCTTGGAGACCCAGTACTTC.

The table lists this clonotype with many counts. The rearrangement links TRBV6-2 or TRBV6-3 to TRBJ2-2; D not resolved. This CDR3 contains 11 residues. Germline values: CDR1 MNHEY, CDR2 SVGEGT. Trimming removed 4 bases at V and 7 bases at J, with 4 bases between. CDR3 sequence (DNA): TGTGCCAGCAGTTTCATCGGGGAGCTGTTTTTT. It specifies CASSFIGELFF.